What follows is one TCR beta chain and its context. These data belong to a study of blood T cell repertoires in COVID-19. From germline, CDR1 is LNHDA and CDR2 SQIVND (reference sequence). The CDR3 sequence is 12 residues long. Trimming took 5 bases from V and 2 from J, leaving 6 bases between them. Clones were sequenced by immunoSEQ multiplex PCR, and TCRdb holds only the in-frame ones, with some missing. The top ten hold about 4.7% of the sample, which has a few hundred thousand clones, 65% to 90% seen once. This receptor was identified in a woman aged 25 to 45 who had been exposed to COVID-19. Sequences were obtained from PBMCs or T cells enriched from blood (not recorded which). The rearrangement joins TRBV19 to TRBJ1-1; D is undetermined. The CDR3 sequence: CASSRSNTEAFF. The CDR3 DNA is TGTGCCAGTAGTCGGTCTAACACTGAAGCTTTCTTT. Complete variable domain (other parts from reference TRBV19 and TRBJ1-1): DGGITQSPKYLFRKEGQNVTLSCEQNLNHDAMYWYRQDPGQGLRLIYYSQIVNDFQKGDIAEGYSVSREKKESFPLTVTSAQKNPTAFYLCASSRSNTEAFFGQGTRLTVV.